A single sample gave rise to the 18 T cell receptor beta chains below, sequenced in a study of OX40 agonist ivuxolimab in advanced cancers. The data were produced by immunoSEQ multiplex PCR, yet TCRdb's version contains in-frame clones alone and is incomplete. The data show 35,000 to 45,000 clones, with just over 85% seen just once and 21% held by the top ten. The input for sequencing was CD4+ or CD8+ T cells sorted from blood, taken in a trial of the OX40 agonist ivuxolimab. These receptors were collected from an adult with an advanced solid tumor such as melanoma, head and neck, liver or kidney cancer.

The chain uses TRBV28 and TRBJ1-2; no definite D call. The germline V gene has CDR1 MDHEN and CDR2 SYDVKM. The V end was cut by 3 bases, the J end by 3 bases, with 14 bases between. The CDR3 is made up of 15 amino acids. The CDR3 region is CASSLPSGVYYGYTF. The DNA for the CDR3 is TGTGCCAGCAGTTTGCCGTCAGGCGTATACTATGGCTACACCTTC.

The chain combines TRBV29-1 with TRBJ1-2, with TRBD1 matching over 9 bases. The V and J ends lost 6 bases and 0 bases, in that order; junction bases with no gene match: 5. Germline CDR1 and CDR2: SQVTM and ANQGSEA. The CDR3 is made up of 14 amino acids. The CDR3 coding sequence is TGCAGCGTAACAGGGGGCTCTTCTAACTATGGCTACACCTTC. Translation gives CSVTGGSSNYGYTF.

This clone is medium-sized (0.01 to 0.1%) by share. This chain connects TRBV15 to TRBJ2-7, with TRBD2 as a possible D gene (6 bases). Trimming stripped 5 bases from V and 2 bases from J, with 13 bases between. In germline, CDR1 is LNHNV, CDR2 YYDKDF (reference sequence). The CDR3 loop spans 14 amino acids. CDR3 in DNA: TGTGCCACCAGCGACCGGACGGGGGCCTACGAGCAGTACTTC. Amino acids: CATSDRTGAYEQYF.

The V call is TRBV6-1, the J call TRBJ2-7; 7 nucleotides match TRBD1. This CDR3 has 14 amino acids. Germline V gives CDR1 MNHNS, CDR2 SASEGT. With V trimmed by 6 bases and J by 3 bases, 8 bases remained unmatched. CDR3 amino acids: CASSVDRRSYEQYV. The CDR3 bases are TGTGCCAGCAGCGTGGACAGGAGGAGCTACGAGCAGTACGTC.

The chain carries TRBV6-5 and TRBJ2-1; the match to TRBD1 covers 7 bases. The CDR3 runs 15 residues. Germline V CDR1 and CDR2: MNHEY, SVGAGI. Trimming at V came to 2 bases and at J to 8 bases, leaving 9 bases not matched to a gene. The chain's CDR3 is CASSYVAGGVDEQFF. In DNA, the CDR3 is TGTGCCAGCAGTTACGTAGCAGGGGGAGTGGATGAGCAGTTCTTC.

J is TRBJ1-5 and V is TRBV11-2, with D possibly matching TRBD1 (6 bases). V shed 6 bases and J shed 2 bases, with 17 bases lying between them. This CDR3 region has 16 residues. The germline V gene encodes CDR1 SGHAT and CDR2 FQNNGV. The CDR3 DNA reads as TGTGCCAGCAGTTTGGGGCGGGGGGCCGGCAATCAGCCCCAGCATTTT. It is translated as CASSLGRGAGNQPQHF.

This chain uses TRBV6-6 with TRBJ2-2, with D possibly matching TRBD2 (7 bases). V lost 6 bases, J lost 3 bases, and 11 bases lay in between. Germline V lookup: CDR1 MNHNY, CDR2 SVGAGI (reference sequence). This CDR3 region has 14 residues. This CDR3 reads CASSSGGDTGELFF. The CDR3 nucleotides read TGTGCCAGCAGCTCGGGGGGCGACACCGGGGAGCTGTTTTTT.

J is TRBJ1-2 and V is TRBV14; no definite D call. This CDR3 spans 15 amino acids. Trimming stripped 4 bases from V and 7 bases from J, with 19 bases between. In germline, CDR1 is SGHDN, CDR2 FVKESK. In DNA, the CDR3 is TGTGCCAGCAGCCCCACCCTCCCCCGGTCGGGTGGCTACACCTTC. This encodes CASSPTLPRSGGYTF.

The J gene is TRBJ2-5, the V gene TRBV7-8; D uncertain. Germline CDR1 is SGHVS and CDR2 is FQNEAQ. The CDR3 contains 14 residues. Trimming took off 3 bases at V and 5 bases at J, with 13 bases between the two ends. The CDR3: CASSLLVSVETQYF. As DNA, the CDR3 is TGTGCCAGCAGCTTGCTAGTTTCGGTGGAGACCCAGTACTTC. Looking up the rest from reference TRBV7-8 and TRBJ2-5 gives the full variable domain: GAGVSQSPRYKVAKRGQDVALRCDPISGHVSLFWYQQALGQGPEFLTYFQNEAQLDKSGLPSDRFFAERPEGSVSTLKIQRTQQEDSAVYLCASSLLVSVETQYFGPGTRLLVL.

V is TRBV7-2 and J is TRBJ2-5; D not certain. Looked up from germline, CDR1 is SGHTA and CDR2 is FQGNSA. The CDR3 loop spans 12 amino acids. The V and J ends lost 0 bases and 5 bases respectively, with 4 bases between them. CDR3 DNA: TGTGCCAGCAGCTTAGCAGGGGAGACCCAGTACTTC. Protein sequence: CASSLAGETQYF.

This clone came up once. CDR3 sequence (DNA): TGTGCCAGCACTCTCCTAAGGGGGGAGCTGTTTTTT. Amino acids: CASTLLRGELFF. The chain joins TRBV6-1 to TRBJ2-2; D is ambiguous. The CDR3 runs to 12 residues. V gave up 7 bases and J gave up 8 bases, with 11 bases separating them. Germline assignment: CDR1 MNHNS and CDR2 SASEGT.

The chain links TRBV9 to TRBJ2-3; TRBD1 or TRBD2 may be the D gene (7 bases each). The V and J ends lost 0 bases and 3 bases respectively, with 17 bases between them. CDR3 length equals 17 residues. Per germline, CDR1 SGDLS and CDR2 YYNGEE. The CDR3 is CASSVASGRGVTDTQYF. In DNA form, the CDR3 reads TGTGCCAGCAGCGTAGCTAGCGGCAGGGGGGTTACAGATACGCAGTATTTT.

The chain couples TRBV4-3 to TRBJ2-1; no clear D. V was shortened by 4 bases and J by 4 bases, with 11 bases between the two germline ends. The germline V gene has CDR1 LGHNA and CDR2 YSLEER. The CDR3 extends over 14 amino acids. For the CDR3, the DNA is TGCGCCAGCAGCCTGGAGACTGGGTACAATGAGCAGTTCTTC. Its protein product is CASSLETGYNEQFF.

The chain employs TRBV4-2 and TRBJ1-1; no clear D gene. The CDR3 is 16 residues long. CDR1 and CDR2 (germline): LGHNA, YNFKEQ. Deletions cut 3 bases from V and 5 bases from J, with 19 bases between. CDR3 bases: TGTGCCAGCAGCCAGGAGGTCACACGGGTAGGGACTGAAGCTTTCTTT. This encodes CASSQEVTRVGTEAFF.

This chain connects TRBV13 to TRBJ1-6; D is uncertain. The germline CDR1 and CDR2 sequences are PRHDT and FYEKMQ (reference sequence). The length of the CDR3 is 12 residues. Trimming pared 8 bases from V and 13 bases from J, leaving 15 bases between. The CDR3 coding sequence is TGTGCCAGCGCCTCAGGCCCTATGCCCCTCCACTTT. It encodes CASASGPMPLHF.

The chain links TRBV19 to TRBJ2-5; D is unresolved. The germline gives CDR1 LNHDA, CDR2 SQIVND (reference sequence). V was pared by 3 bases and J by 5 bases, with 10 bases between. The CDR3 extends over 13 amino acids. The CDR3 DNA reads as TGTGCCAGTAGTATTTGGGTTGGGGAGACCCAGTACTTC. Its protein product is CASSIWVGETQYF.

This clone was seen only a few times. This rearrangement joins TRBV7-8 to TRBJ1-6, with 10 bases aligning to TRBD1. The CDR3 has 15 amino acids. The germline gives CDR1 SGHVS, CDR2 FQNEAQ. V was pared by 1 base and J by 10 bases, with 4 bases of the junction left unmatched. CDR3 DNA sequence: TGTGCCAGCAGCTTAGGTGGGACAGGGGACTCACCCCTCCACTTT. Its translation: CASSLGGTGDSPLHF.

The chain employs TRBV6-5 and TRBJ1-4, with D tentatively TRBD1 (6 bases). The CDR3 has 15 amino acids. Trimming shortened V by 5 bases and J by 4 bases, and 14 bases separated the two germline ends. Germline lookup yields CDR1 MNHEY and CDR2 SVGAGI. CDR3 in DNA: TGTGCCAGCAGTCCGATAGAGGGGGGTAATGAAAAACTGTTTTTT. Its protein is CASSPIEGGNEKLFF.